The TCR beta chain under discussion was sequenced for a study of cytomegalovirus exposure and HLA in healthy donors. Sequenced by immunoSEQ multiplex PCR; TCRdb stores in-frame clones only, minus some. The profile covers some 130,000 clones, with roughly 90% appearing a single time and about 6% taken by the ten largest. The sequence came from a woman aged 18-30 years in good health and CMV-seropositive. Material: PBMCs.

The CDR3 sequence is CASSDKRGGPDTQYF. The CDR3, as DNA: TGTGCCAGCAGTGATAAGCGGGGGGGCCCAGATACGCAGTATTTT. The V call is TRBV2, the J call TRBJ2-3, with 10 nucleotides matching TRBD2. The CDR3 runs 15 residues. The trim removed 3 bases at V and 4 bases at J, leaving 4 bases unmatched. Germline lookup yields CDR1 SNHLY and CDR2 FYNNEI.